The TCR beta chain described here comes from a study of blood T cell repertoires in COVID-19. Overall study context: PBMCs, B-cell-depleted T cells, or T cells provided the cDNA or gDNA that made up the material.

Adults between about 18 and 89 years of age took part from fewer than 30 US areas. This CDR3 has 16 residues. V trimming: 4 bases; J trimming: 0 bases; junction bases outside the gene matches: 7. Germline values: CDR1 LGHNA, CDR2 YNFKEQ. Study processing details: By means of reference gene primer amplification, nucleated cell counts were estimated. Method: immunoSEQ multiplex PCR; TCRdb's copy keeps in-frame clones and lacks some. V and J calls and clone size are those listed in that table; D and trimming were worked out from the DNA. Of some 170,000 clones listed, roughly 87% are singletons. This receptor was obtained from a human donor with acute COVID-19. The donor label of this sample is uncertain. The chain uses TRBV4-2 and TRBJ2-7, with 9 nucleotides matching TRBD2. The sequenced sample was PBMCs or T cells enriched from blood (not recorded which). CDR3 DNA: TGTGCCAGCAGCCCCTACAGTAGCGGGGGCTCCTACGAGCAGTACTTC. Its translation is CASSPYSSGGSYEQYF.